Following are 2 T cell receptor beta chains from one sample sequenced in a study of a mutant IDH1 vaccine in newly diagnosed glioma. Specified time point: baseline, week 1 (first vaccination visit). Treatment described: pre-vaccination baseline after standard-of-care therapy. Clones were read by immunoSEQ multiplex PCR, and TCRdb kept only the in-frame ones, dropping some. The table lists 30,000 to 40,000 clones, over 85% of them singletons. The sample was PBMCs, taken from a glioma patient treated with radiotherapy, temozolomide or both. The receptor set was obtained from a man younger than 35 with glioma.

V and J are TRBV5-4 and TRBJ2-7; 9 positions agree with TRBD1. Germline trimming cut 4 bases from V and 3 bases from J; bases unmatched to any gene: 2. Germline V gene sequence: CDR1 SGHNT, CDR2 YYREEE (reference sequence). This CDR3 contains 13 residues. As DNA, the CDR3 is TGTGCCAGCAGCCTGACAGGGGGCTACGAGCAGTACTTC. It is translated as CASSLTGGYEQYF.

The chain has TRBV27 and TRBJ2-2, with D perhaps matching TRBD1 (6 bases). Deletions cut 3 bases from V and 8 bases from J, with 10 bases between. The germline V gene encodes CDR1 MNHEY and CDR2 SMNVEV (reference sequence). This CDR3 has 13 residues. The CDR3 bases are TGTGCCAGCAGTTTGATCGGGACAGGGGAGCTGTTTTTT. As protein: CASSLIGTGELFF.